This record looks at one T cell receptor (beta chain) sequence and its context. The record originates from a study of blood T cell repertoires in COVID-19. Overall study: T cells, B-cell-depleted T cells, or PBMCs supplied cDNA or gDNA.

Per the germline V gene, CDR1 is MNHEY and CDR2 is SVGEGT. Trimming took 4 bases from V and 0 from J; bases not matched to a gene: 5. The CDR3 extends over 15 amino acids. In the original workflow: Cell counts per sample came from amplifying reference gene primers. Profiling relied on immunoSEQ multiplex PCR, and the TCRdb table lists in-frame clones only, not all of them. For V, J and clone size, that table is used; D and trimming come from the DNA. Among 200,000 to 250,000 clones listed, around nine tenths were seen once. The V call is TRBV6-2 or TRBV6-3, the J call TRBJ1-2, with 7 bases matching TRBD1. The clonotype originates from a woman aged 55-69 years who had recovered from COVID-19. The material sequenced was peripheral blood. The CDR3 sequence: CASSSRQGSNYGYTF. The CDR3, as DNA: TGTGCCAGCAGTTCGAGACAGGGATCTAACTATGGCTACACCTTC.